The rows below give T cell receptor beta chains drawn from one sample of a study of blood T cell repertoires in COVID-19. Using immunoSEQ multiplex PCR, the repertoire was profiled, and TCRdb retains in-frame clones only, with some absent. Of approximately 120,000 clones in the sample, 75% to 90% were seen once. The sample taken for sequencing was PBMCs or T cells enriched from blood (not recorded which). Every receptor here comes from a man aged 25-45 years who had recovered from COVID-19. Both conserved end residues are part of each CDR3. Each record gives: V gene, J gene, D gene, clone size, CDR3 protein, CDR3 DNA. The D gene is left open where the match is weak. Expanded clones are given a class, and other clones once, few, many or no size at all.

v_gene: TRBV6-5; j_gene: TRBJ1-1; d_gene: .; abundance: .; CDR3aa: CASRTGPNTEAFF; CDR3nt: TGTGCCAGCAGAACAGGACCGAACACTGAAGCTTTCTTT
v_gene: TRBV20-1; j_gene: TRBJ2-1; d_gene: .; abundance: .; CDR3aa: CSARVLEGQFF; CDR3nt: TGCAGTGCTAGAGTACTGGAGGGGCAGTTCTTC
v_gene: TRBV19; j_gene: TRBJ1-1; d_gene: TRBD1; abundance: .; CDR3aa: CASSQMTGGYTEAFF; CDR3nt: TGTGCCAGTAGTCAAATGACAGGGGGCTATACTGAAGCTTTCTTT
v_gene: TRBV5-1; j_gene: TRBJ2-2; d_gene: .; abundance: .; CDR3aa: CASSLTDPRNTGELFF; CDR3nt: TGCGCCAGCAGCTTGACAGACCCCCGGAACACCGGGGAGCTGTTTTTT
v_gene: TRBV30; j_gene: TRBJ1-5; d_gene: .; abundance: .; CDR3aa: CAWSVLAGASNQPQHF; CDR3nt: TGTGCCTGGAGTGTATTGGCAGGGGCTAGCAATCAGCCCCAGCATTTT
v_gene: TRBV5-5; j_gene: TRBJ2-3; d_gene: TRBD2; abundance: .; CDR3aa: CASSLQREVTDTQYF; CDR3nt: TGTGCCAGCAGCTTGCAGCGGGAGGTCACAGATACGCAGTATTTT
v_gene: TRBV5-1; j_gene: TRBJ2-7; d_gene: TRBD2; abundance: .; CDR3aa: CASSFLGGLAGGHEQYF; CDR3nt: TGCGCCAGCAGCTTCCTCGGGGGACTAGCGGGAGGCCACGAGCAGTACTTC
v_gene: TRBV5-6; j_gene: TRBJ1-4; d_gene: .; abundance: .; CDR3aa: CASSQYSSLGTTPRKLFF; CDR3nt: TGTGCCAGCAGCCAATACAGCAGTCTTGGGACTACTCCTAGAAAACTGTTTTTT
v_gene: TRBV4-1; j_gene: TRBJ2-1; d_gene: .; abundance: .; CDR3aa: CASSLTRGALYNEQFF; CDR3nt: TGCGCCAGCAGCCTAACTCGGGGGGCCCTTTACAATGAGCAGTTCTTC
v_gene: TRBV4-1; j_gene: TRBJ2-3; d_gene: TRBD2; abundance: once; CDR3aa: CASSQDPSGTTDTQYF; CDR3nt: TGCGCCAGCAGCCAAGATCCTAGCGGAACCACAGATACGCAGTATTTT
v_gene: TRBV6-6; j_gene: TRBJ1-1; d_gene: TRBD1; abundance: .; CDR3aa: CASRVQGGMAEAFF; CDR3nt: TGTGCCAGCAGGGTACAGGGGGGAATGGCTGAAGCTTTCTTT
v_gene: TRBV2; j_gene: TRBJ1-4; d_gene: TRBD1; abundance: .; CDR3aa: CASSGQGPPNEKLFF; CDR3nt: TGTGCCAGCAGTGGACAGGGTCCCCCTAATGAAAAACTGTTTTTT
v_gene: TRBV19; j_gene: TRBJ1-1; d_gene: .; abundance: once; CDR3aa: CASSRDGSMNTEAFF; CDR3nt: TGTGCCAGTAGTAGGGACGGGAGCATGAACACTGAAGCTTTCTTT
v_gene: TRBV5-1; j_gene: TRBJ2-2; d_gene: TRBD1; abundance: .; CDR3aa: CASSSSGTGNTGELFF; CDR3nt: TGCGCCAGCAGCAGCTCCGGGACAGGGAACACCGGGGAGCTGTTTTTT
v_gene: TRBV4-1; j_gene: TRBJ2-7; d_gene: TRBD2; abundance: few; CDR3aa: CASSPGRGSSYEQYF; CDR3nt: TGCGCCAGCAGCCCTGGCCGCGGGAGCTCCTACGAGCAGTACTTC
v_gene: TRBV18; j_gene: TRBJ1-2; d_gene: .; abundance: .; CDR3aa: CASSPGLNYGYTF; CDR3nt: TGTGCCAGCTCACCCGGACTTAACTATGGCTACACCTTC
v_gene: TRBV28; j_gene: TRBJ1-5; d_gene: TRBD1; abundance: .; CDR3aa: CASSLSGTGYGQPQHF; CDR3nt: TGTGCCAGCAGTTTGTCCGGGACAGGGTACGGTCAGCCCCAGCATTTT
v_gene: TRBV27; j_gene: TRBJ2-3; d_gene: .; abundance: .; CDR3aa: CASSLGAPTDTQYF; CDR3nt: TGTGCCAGCAGTTTGGGGGCGCCAACAGATACGCAGTATTTT
v_gene: TRBV3-1/TRBV3-2; j_gene: TRBJ1-5; d_gene: .; abundance: .; CDR3aa: CASSHGRGSNQPQHF; CDR3nt: TGTGCCAGCAGCCATGGTAGGGGAAGCAATCAGCCCCAGCATTTT
v_gene: TRBV9; j_gene: TRBJ2-3; d_gene: TRBD2; abundance: .; CDR3aa: CASSPSGGTTDTQYF; CDR3nt: TGTGCCAGCAGCCCATCGGGAGGAACAACAGATACGCAGTATTTT
v_gene: TRBV5-5; j_gene: TRBJ1-4; d_gene: .; abundance: .; CDR3aa: CASSVEERDEKLFF; CDR3nt: TGTGCCAGCTCGGTCGAAGAGAGGGATGAAAAACTGTTTTTT
v_gene: TRBV27; j_gene: TRBJ1-1; d_gene: .; abundance: .; CDR3aa: CASSLSGRLNTEAFF; CDR3nt: TGTGCCAGCAGTTTATCGGGCAGATTGAACACTGAAGCTTTCTTT
v_gene: TRBV6-5; j_gene: TRBJ2-2; d_gene: TRBD1; abundance: .; CDR3aa: CASRLGQANTGELFF; CDR3nt: TGTGCCAGCAGGCTCGGACAGGCGAACACCGGGGAGCTGTTTTTT
v_gene: TRBV4-1; j_gene: TRBJ1-5; d_gene: .; abundance: .; CDR3aa: CASSLLGGNQPQHF; CDR3nt: TGCGCCAGCAGCCTCCTTGGCGGGAATCAGCCCCAGCATTTT
v_gene: TRBV30; j_gene: TRBJ1-1; d_gene: .; abundance: .; CDR3aa: CAWSVGRVWTEAFF; CDR3nt: TGTGCCTGGAGTGTAGGCAGGGTATGGACTGAAGCTTTCTTT
v_gene: TRBV7-2; j_gene: TRBJ2-7; d_gene: .; abundance: .; CDR3aa: CASSEEGGTWEQYF; CDR3nt: TGTGCCAGCAGCGAAGAAGGCGGGACCTGGGAGCAGTACTTC
v_gene: TRBV27; j_gene: TRBJ2-7; d_gene: TRBD1; abundance: .; CDR3aa: CASSLFKAPGGVDEQYF; CDR3nt: TGTGCCAGCAGTTTATTCAAGGCTCCAGGGGGTGTCGACGAGCAGTACTTC
v_gene: TRBV10-2; j_gene: TRBJ2-3; d_gene: TRBD2; abundance: .; CDR3aa: CASSEAGGPDTQYF; CDR3nt: TGCGCCAGCAGTGAGGCGGGGGGCCCCGATACGCAGTATTTT
v_gene: TRBV4-1; j_gene: TRBJ1-3; d_gene: .; abundance: few; CDR3aa: CASSQDMGGVNSGNTIYF; CDR3nt: TGCGCCAGCAGCCAAGATATGGGGGGGGTGAACTCTGGAAACACCATATATTTT